In this sample, the clone carrying this T cell receptor beta chain turned up many times. Its antigen is unknown. This sample is drawn from a study of T cells in Graves' hyperthyroidism and ophthalmopathy. General study results and limits: Model predictions of ophthalmopathy came a median approximately 6.2 months before onset.

TCR beta CDR3 sequences were amplified from RNA transcripts. A first-round RT-PCR of the TCR CDR3 used the HTBI primer set. TCRdb passed the multiplex PCR reads through MiXCR, listing each CDR3 protein once. This sample has some 340,000 distinct CDR3 sequences, with roughly 15% found just once. This CDR3 spans 13 amino acids. The germline V and J ends were trimmed by 4 bases and 1 base, with 7 bases remaining between them. The chain recombines TRBV12-3 or TRBV12-4 with TRBJ1-1; D is ambiguous. The sequenced material came from blood. The source is a woman in her 40s with Graves' ophthalmopathy. The CDR3 nucleotides read TGTGCCAGCAGTTCGAGGGCGAACACTGAAGCTTTCTTT. It specifies CASSSRANTEAFF.